This TCR beta chain emerged from a study of T cells in Graves' hyperthyroidism and ophthalmopathy. Study at large: Once the initial diagnosis was made, peripheral blood was obtained before any treatment.

Regarding the study as a whole: Blood also contained most expanded thyroid clonotypes above 0.001.

In regard to this clonotype: Its matching antigen is unknown.

Amplification yielded TCR beta CDR3 regions, with RNA transcripts as the source. First-round RT-PCR targeting the TCR CDR3 was performed with the HTBI primer set. TCRdb re-derived calls from the multiplex PCR reads in MiXCR, one entry per CDR3 protein. This repertoire shows almost 250,000 distinct CDR3 sequences, approximately 25% found once; its top ten account for around 40%. The origin of this receptor is a woman aged 35 to 49 with Graves' ophthalmopathy. Material: blood.

The DNA of the CDR3 is TGTGCCATCTCGACAGGGGGGGGGCATGGCTACACCTTC. Its protein is CAISTGGGHGYTF. The rearrangement uses TRBV10-3 and TRBJ1-2; 9 nucleotides agree with TRBD1. CDR1 and CDR2 (germline): ENHRY, SYGVKD. V shed 8 bases and J 6 bases; nucleotides not matched to a gene: 7. The CDR3 consists of 13 residues.